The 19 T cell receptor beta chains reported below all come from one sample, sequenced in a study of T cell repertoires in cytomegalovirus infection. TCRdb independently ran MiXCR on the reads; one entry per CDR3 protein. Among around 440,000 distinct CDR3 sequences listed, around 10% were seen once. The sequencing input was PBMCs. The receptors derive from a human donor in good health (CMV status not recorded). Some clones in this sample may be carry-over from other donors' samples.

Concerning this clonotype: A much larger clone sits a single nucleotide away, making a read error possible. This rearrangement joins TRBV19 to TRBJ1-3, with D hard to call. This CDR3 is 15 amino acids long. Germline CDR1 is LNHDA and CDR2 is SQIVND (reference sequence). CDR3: CASSPSVWSGNTKYF. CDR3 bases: TGTGCCAGTAGTCCGAGTGTATGGTCTGGAAACACCAAATATTTT.

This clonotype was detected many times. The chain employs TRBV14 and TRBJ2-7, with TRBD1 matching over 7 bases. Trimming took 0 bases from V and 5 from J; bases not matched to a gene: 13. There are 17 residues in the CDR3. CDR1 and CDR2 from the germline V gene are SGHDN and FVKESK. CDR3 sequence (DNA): TGTGCCAGCAGCCAAGATCGAGGGGGCTCCGGTTCAGACGAGCAGTACTTC. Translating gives CASSQDRGGSGSDEQYF.

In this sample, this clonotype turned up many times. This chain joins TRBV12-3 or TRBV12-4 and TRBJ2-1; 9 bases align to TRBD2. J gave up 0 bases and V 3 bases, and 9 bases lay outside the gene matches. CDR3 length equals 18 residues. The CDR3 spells CASSFYEYSGSSYNEQFF. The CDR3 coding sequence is TGTGCCAGCAGTTTCTACGAGTATAGCGGGAGCTCCTACAATGAGCAGTTCTTC.

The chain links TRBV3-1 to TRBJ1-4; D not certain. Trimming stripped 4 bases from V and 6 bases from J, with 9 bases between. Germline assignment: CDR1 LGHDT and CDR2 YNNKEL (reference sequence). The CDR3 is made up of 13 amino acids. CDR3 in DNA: TGTGCCAGCAGCCGCTACGGGCATGAAAAACTGTTTTTT. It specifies CASSRYGHEKLFF.

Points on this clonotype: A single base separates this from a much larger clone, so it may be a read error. The CDR3 nucleotides are TGTGCCAGCAACGCTGCCTGGGGGATCCCGGGACTAGCACCCAATGAGCAGTTCTTC. Its translation: CASNAAWGIPGLAPNEQFF. The genes are TRBV6-2 or TRBV6-3 and TRBJ2-1; 9 bases match TRBD2. This CDR3 has 19 amino acids. Germline loops: CDR1 MNHEY, CDR2 SVGEGT. J was trimmed by 6 bases and V by 7 bases; bases with no gene match: 22.

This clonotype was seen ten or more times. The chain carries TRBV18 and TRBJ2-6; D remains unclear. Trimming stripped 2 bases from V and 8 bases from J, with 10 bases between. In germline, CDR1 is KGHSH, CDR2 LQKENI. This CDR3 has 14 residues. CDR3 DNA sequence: TGTGCCAGCTCACCAGTGAGAATCCCCAACGTCCTGACTTTC. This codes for CASSPVRIPNVLTF.

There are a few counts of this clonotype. The CDR3, as DNA: TGTGCCAGCAGCGTAGCAGGTTTCCAAGAGACCCAGTACTTC. Translated, it gives CASSVAGFQETQYF. V usage is TRBV9 and J usage is TRBJ2-5; D is ambiguous. V dropped 0 bases and J dropped 1 base, with 7 bases sitting between them. The germline V gene has CDR1 SGDLS and CDR2 YYNGEE. There are 14 residues in the CDR3.

The CDR3 sequence: CAISVTPREDTGELFF. The CDR3 DNA sequence: TGTGCCATCAGCGTGACCCCGCGGGAGGACACCGGGGAGCTGTTTTTT. The chain uses TRBV10-3 and TRBJ2-2, with 8 bases aligning to TRBD2. After removal of 6 bases from V and 3 bases from J, the junction contained 9 bases not matched to a gene. The CDR3 spans 16 residues. Germline lookup yields CDR1 ENHRY and CDR2 SYGVKD.

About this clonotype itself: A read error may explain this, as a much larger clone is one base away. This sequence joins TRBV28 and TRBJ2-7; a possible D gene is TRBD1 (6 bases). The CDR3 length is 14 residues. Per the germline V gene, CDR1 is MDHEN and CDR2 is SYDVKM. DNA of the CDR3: TGTGCCAGCAGTCTCATAGGACAGTCCTACGATCAGTACTTC. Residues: CASSLIGQSYDQYF.

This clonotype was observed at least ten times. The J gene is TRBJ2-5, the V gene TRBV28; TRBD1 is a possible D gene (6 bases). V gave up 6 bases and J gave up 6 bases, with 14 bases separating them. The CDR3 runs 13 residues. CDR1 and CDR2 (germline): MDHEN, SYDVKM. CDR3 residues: CASSRLGGKTQYF. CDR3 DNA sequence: TGTGCCAGCAGCCGATTAGGGGGAAAGACCCAGTACTTC.

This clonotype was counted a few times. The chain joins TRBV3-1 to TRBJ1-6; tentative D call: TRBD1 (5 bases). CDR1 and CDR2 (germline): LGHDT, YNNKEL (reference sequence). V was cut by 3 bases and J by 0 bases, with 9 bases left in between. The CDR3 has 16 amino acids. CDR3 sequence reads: CASSHWGSSYNSPLHF. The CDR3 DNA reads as TGTGCCAGCAGCCATTGGGGCAGCTCCTATAATTCACCCCTCCACTTT.

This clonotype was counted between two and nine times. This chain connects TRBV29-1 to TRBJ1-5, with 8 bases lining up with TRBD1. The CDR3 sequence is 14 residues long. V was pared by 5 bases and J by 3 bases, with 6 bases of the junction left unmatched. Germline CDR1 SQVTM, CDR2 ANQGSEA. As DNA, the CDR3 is TGCAGCGTTTCCACAGGGGGGATCAATCAGCCCCAGCATTTT. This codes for CSVSTGGINQPQHF.

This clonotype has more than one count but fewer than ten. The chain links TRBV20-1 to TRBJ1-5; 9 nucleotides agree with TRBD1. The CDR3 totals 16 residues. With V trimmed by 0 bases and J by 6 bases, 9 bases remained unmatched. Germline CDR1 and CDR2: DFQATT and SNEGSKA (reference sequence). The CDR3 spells CSARDRSGQGRQPQHF. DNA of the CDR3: TGCAGTGCTAGAGATCGATCGGGACAGGGTCGTCAGCCCCAGCATTTT.

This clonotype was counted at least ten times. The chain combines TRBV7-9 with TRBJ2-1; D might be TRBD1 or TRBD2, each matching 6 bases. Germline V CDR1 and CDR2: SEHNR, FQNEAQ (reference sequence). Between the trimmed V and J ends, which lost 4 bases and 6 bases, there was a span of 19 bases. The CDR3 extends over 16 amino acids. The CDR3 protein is CASSCRQDGGCNEQFF. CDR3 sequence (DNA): TGTGCCAGCAGCTGTAGACAGGATGGGGGGTGCAATGAGCAGTTCTTC. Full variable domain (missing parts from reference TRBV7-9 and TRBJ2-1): DTGVSQNPRHKITKRGQNVTFRCDPISEHNRLYWYRQTLGQGPEFLTYFQNEAQLEKSRLLSDRFSAERPKGSFSTLEIQRTEQGDSAMYLCASSCRQDGGCNEQFFGPGTRLTVL.

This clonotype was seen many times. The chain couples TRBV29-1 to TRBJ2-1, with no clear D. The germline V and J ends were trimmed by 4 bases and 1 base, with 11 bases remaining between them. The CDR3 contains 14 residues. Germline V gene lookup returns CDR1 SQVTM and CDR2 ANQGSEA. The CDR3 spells CSVVDGRSYNEQFF. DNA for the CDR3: TGCAGCGTTGTCGACGGTAGGTCCTACAATGAGCAGTTCTTC.

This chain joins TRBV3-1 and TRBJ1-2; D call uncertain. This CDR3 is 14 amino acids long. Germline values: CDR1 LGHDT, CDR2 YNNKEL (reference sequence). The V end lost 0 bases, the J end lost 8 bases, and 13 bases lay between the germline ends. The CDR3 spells CASSQEPRQSGYTF. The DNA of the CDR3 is TGTGCCAGCAGCCAAGAACCCCGCCAATCGGGCTACACCTTC.

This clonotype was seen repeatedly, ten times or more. The CDR3 DNA sequence: TGTGCCAGCAGCTTAGACAGGGGGCACCGTAACTATGGCTACACCTTC. This codes for CASSLDRGHRNYGYTF. This rearrangement joins TRBV7-2 to TRBJ1-2; TRBD1 aligns across 9 bases. Germline CDR1 is SGHTA and CDR2 is FQGNSA. V was pared by 1 base and J by 1 base, with 4 bases of the junction left unmatched. The length of the CDR3 is 16 residues.

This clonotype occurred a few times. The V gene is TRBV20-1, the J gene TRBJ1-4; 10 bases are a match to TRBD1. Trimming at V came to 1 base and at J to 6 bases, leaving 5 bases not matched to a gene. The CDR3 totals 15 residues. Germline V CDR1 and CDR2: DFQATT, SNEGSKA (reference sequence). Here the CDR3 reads CSARAVTGGHEKLFF. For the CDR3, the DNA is TGCAGTGCTAGAGCCGTGACAGGGGGCCATGAAAAACTGTTTTTT.

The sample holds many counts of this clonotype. In nucleotides, the CDR3 is TGTGCCAGCAGCATGGGGGGGTTCGGGGCCAACGTCCTGACTTTC. Encoded protein: CASSMGGFGANVLTF. The chain employs TRBV11-3 and TRBJ2-6; TRBD2 matches at 7 bases. Germline CDR1 and CDR2: SGHNT and YENEEA. CDR3 size: 15 residues. V lost 5 bases, J lost 4 bases, and 5 bases stayed unmatched.